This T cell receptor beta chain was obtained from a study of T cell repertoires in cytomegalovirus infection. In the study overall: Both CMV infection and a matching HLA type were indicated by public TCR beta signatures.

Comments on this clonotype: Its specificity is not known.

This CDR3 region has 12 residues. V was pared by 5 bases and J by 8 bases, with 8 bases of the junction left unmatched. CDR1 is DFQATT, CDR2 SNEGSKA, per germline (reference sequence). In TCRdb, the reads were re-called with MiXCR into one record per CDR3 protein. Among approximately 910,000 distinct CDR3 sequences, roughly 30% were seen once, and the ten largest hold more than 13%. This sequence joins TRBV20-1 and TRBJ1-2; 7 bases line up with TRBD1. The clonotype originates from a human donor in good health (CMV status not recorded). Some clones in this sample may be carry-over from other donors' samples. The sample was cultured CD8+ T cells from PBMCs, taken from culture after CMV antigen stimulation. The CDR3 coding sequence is TGCAGTGCTCCCGAGGGGGCAGGGGGCTACACCTTC. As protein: CSAPEGAGGYTF.